The sequence of this TCR beta chain was determined in a study of blood T cell repertoires in COVID-19. Whole-study context: Donors in the United States, Italy and Spain gave samples during acute or convalescent COVID-19.

Germline CDR1 and CDR2: LNHNV and YYDKDF (reference sequence). This CDR3 contains 18 residues. The junction had 12 bases not matched to a gene; V was cut back by 2 bases and J by 1 base. The repertoire was sequenced with immunoSEQ multiplex PCR; TCRdb's copy has only in-frame clones and lacks some. The repertoire consists of approximately 350,000 clones, with around 83% occurring once and the leading ten covering approximately 5.4%. Participants spanned ages about 18 to 90 years and resided in around 25 US areas. Self-reported history from a screening survey and questionnaire set each donor's cohort.

Sequencing was carried out using PBMCs or T cells enriched from blood (not recorded which). The TCR was taken from a woman aged 45-65 years who had recovered from COVID-19. This chain joins TRBV15 and TRBJ2-3; 7 bases are shared with TRBD1. The CDR3 DNA reads TGTGCCACCAGCAGACGACCCCCGACAGGGTTGGGCACAGATACGCAGTATTTT. Translation gives CATSRRPPTGLGTDTQYF.